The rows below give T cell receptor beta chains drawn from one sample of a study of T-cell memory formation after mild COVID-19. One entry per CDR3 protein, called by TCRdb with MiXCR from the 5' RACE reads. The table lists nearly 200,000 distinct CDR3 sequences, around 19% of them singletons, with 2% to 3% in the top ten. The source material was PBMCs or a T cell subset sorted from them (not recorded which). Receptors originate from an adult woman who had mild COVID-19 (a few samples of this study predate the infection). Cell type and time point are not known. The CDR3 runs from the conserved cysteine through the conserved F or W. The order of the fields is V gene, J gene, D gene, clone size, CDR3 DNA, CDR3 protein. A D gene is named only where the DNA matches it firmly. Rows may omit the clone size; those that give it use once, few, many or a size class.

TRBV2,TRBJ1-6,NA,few,TGTGCCAGCACCCGGACAGCCTCCCATAATTCACCCCTCCACTTT,CASTRTASHNSPLHF
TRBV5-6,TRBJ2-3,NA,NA,TGTGCCAGCCAGCCACGGATCACAGATACGCAGTATTTT,CASQPRITDTQYF
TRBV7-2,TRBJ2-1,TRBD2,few,TGTGCCAGCAGCTCCCTAGCGGGGGGGAGGCATGAGCAGTTCTTC,CASSSLAGGRHEQFF
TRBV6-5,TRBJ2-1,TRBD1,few,TGTGCCAGCAGGCCGGGACAGGGTTTTGAGCAGTTCTTC,CASRPGQGFEQFF
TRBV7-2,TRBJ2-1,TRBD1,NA,TGTGCCAGCAGCTCGCGAAGGACAGGGGGGTACAATGAGCAGTTCTTC,CASSSRRTGGYNEQFF
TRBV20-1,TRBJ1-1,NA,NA,TGCAGTGCTAGAGCCGGAGGAGGGGGCACTGAAGCTTTCTTT,CSARAGGGGTEAFF
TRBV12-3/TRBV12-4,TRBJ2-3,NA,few,TGTGCCAAATGGGGTGGGGCAACAGATACGCAGTATTTT,CAKWGGATDTQYF
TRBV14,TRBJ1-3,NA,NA,TGTGCCAGCAGCCAAGCGAGAGGGGTCGGAAACACCATATATTTT,CASSQARGVGNTIYF
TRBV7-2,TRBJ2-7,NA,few,TGTGCCAGCAGCTTAGATCGGGGACTCTACGAGCAGTACTTC,CASSLDRGLYEQYF
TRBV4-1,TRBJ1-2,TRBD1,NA,TGCGCCAGCAGCCAAGATTCGACAGGGCGAACCTTC,CASSQDSTGRTF
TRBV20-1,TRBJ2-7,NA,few,TGCAGTGCTTCCCATGGGAGCGGAGACTACGAGCAGTACTTC,CSASHGSGDYEQYF
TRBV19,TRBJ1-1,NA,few,TGTGCCAGTAGTATGCTGGGCACTGAAGCTTTCTTT,CASSMLGTEAFF
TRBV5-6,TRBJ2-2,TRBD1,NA,TGTGCCAGCAGCTCGGACAGGTCCACGGGGCCCGGGGAGCTGTTTTTT,CASSSDRSTGPGELFF
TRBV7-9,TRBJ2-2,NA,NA,TGTGCCAGCAGCTTGGCCGGGCCGAACACCGGGGAGCTGTTTTTT,CASSLAGPNTGELFF
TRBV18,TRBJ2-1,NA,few,TGTGCCAGCTCACCGGCGTCATTGTACAATGAGCAGTTCTTC,CASSPASLYNEQFF
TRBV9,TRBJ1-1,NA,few,TGTGCCAGCAGTAGTGGACGGGCCGCAAATGAAGCTTTCTTT,CASSSGRAANEAFF
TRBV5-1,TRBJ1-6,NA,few,TGCGCCAGCAGCTTGGGGGACGCGGGCTCCTATAATTCACCCCTCCACTTT,CASSLGDAGSYNSPLHF
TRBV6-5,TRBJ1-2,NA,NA,TGTGCCAGCAGCCACCGGGGGATCGGCCATGGCTACACCTTC,CASSHRGIGHGYTF
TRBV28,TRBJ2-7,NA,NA,TGTGCCAGCAGTTTACTTACCCCGATTCGACAGAGCGAGCAGTACTTC,CASSLLTPIRQSEQYF
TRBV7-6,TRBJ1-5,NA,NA,TGTGCCAGCAGCTTACTTGCAGGGCGCAATCAGCCCCAGCATTTT,CASSLLAGRNQPQHF
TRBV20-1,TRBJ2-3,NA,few,TGCAGTGCCGCTCTCCGGGTTGGCACAGATACGCAGTATTTT,CSAALRVGTDTQYF
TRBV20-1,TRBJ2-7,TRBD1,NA,TGCAGTGCCCCTAGGACAGGGTTCTACGAGCAGTACTTC,CSAPRTGFYEQYF
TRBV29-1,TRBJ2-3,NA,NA,TGCAGCGTTGACGGAAACTATAGGACAGATACGCAGTATTTT,CSVDGNYRTDTQYF
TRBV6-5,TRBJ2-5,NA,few,TGTGCCAGCAGTTACGAGGAGGTCGGGACCCAGTACTTC,CASSYEEVGTQYF
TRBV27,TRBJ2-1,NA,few,TGTGCCAGCAGTCCTCAGGGTGATGAGCAGTTCTTC,CASSPQGDEQFF
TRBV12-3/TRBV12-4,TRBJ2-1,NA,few,TGTGCCAGCAGTTCACCTAGGGGCAAGGATGAGCAGTTCTTC,CASSSPRGKDEQFF
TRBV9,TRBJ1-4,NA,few,TGTGCCAGCAGCAAAGGGAGAGGAGGTGAAAAACTGTTTTTT,CASSKGRGGEKLFF
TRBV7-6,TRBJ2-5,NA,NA,TGTGCCAGCAGCTCCCTGTCGGCCCAGTACTTC,CASSSLSAQYF
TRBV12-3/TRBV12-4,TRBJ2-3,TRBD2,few,TGTGCCAGCAGTACGGGACTAGCGGGCGCAGATACGCAGTATTTT,CASSTGLAGADTQYF
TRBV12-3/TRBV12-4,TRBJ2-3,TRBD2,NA,TGTGCCAGCAGTTTGGGGAGCGGGGAGAGTCATACGCAGTATTTT,CASSLGSGESHTQYF
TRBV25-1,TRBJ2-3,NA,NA,TGTGCCAGCAGTGCGCCCCAGCAAGATACGCAGTATTTT,CASSAPQQDTQYF
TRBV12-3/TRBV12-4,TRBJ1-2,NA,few,TGTGCCAGCAGTTTAGCGTTAGGTGTTGGCTACACCTTC,CASSLALGVGYTF
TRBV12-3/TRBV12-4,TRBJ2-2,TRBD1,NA,TGTGCCCTTAGAAGGGGGCAGACCGGGGAGCTGTTTTTT,CALRRGQTGELFF
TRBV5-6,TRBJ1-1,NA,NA,TGTGCCAGCAGCTTGGAGGCAGGGCGGGTGAACACTGAAGCTTTCTTT,CASSLEAGRVNTEAFF
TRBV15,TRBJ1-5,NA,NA,TGTGCCACCAGCAGAGATCGGGGGGCTATCGGTCAGCCCCAGCATTTT,CATSRDRGAIGQPQHF
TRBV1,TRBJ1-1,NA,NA,TGCACCAGCAGCCAAGCGAAGAGGGACACGCCTAACACTGAAGCTTTCTTT,CTSSQAKRDTPNTEAFF
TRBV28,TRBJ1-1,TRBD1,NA,TGTGCCAGCAGTTCAACCAGGGGGTTTAAGGCTGAAGCTTTCTTT,CASSSTRGFKAEAFF
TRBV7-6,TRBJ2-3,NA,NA,TGTGCCAGCAGCCATAAGTACATGGCTAGCACAGATACGCAGTATTTT,CASSHKYMASTDTQYF
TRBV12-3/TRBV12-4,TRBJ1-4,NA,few,TGTGCCAGCAGTCGAGATCTTAATGAAAAACTGTTTTTT,CASSRDLNEKLFF
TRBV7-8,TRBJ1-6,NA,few,TGTGCCAGCACCAACGGACGGGGTATTGGTAATTCACCCCTCCACTTT,CASTNGRGIGNSPLHF
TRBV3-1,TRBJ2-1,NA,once,TGTGCCAGCAGCCAAGACTGGCAGGCCTACAATGAGCAGTTCTTC,CASSQDWQAYNEQFF
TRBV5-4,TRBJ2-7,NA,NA,TGTGCCAGCAGCTTGGGTGGGTCGGGGACCTACGAGCAGTACTTC,CASSLGGSGTYEQYF
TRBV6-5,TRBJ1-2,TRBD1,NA,TGTGCCAGCAGTTACGGGGACAGGGGTGGCTACACCTTC,CASSYGDRGGYTF
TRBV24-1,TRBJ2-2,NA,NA,TGTGCCACCAGTGACCACCCAGGGAAGGCCGGGGAGCTGTTTTTT,CATSDHPGKAGELFF
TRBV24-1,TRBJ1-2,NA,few,TGTGCCACCAGTGATTCGGTTGGAGGCGGCTACACCTTC,CATSDSVGGGYTF
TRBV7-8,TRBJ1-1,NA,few,TGTGCCAGCAGCTTCGCAGTAGGGAACACTGAAGCTTTCTTT,CASSFAVGNTEAFF
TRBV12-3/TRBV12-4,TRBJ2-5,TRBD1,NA,TGTGCCACAGGACAGGGTTTGAGGGAGACCCAGTACTTC,CATGQGLRETQYF